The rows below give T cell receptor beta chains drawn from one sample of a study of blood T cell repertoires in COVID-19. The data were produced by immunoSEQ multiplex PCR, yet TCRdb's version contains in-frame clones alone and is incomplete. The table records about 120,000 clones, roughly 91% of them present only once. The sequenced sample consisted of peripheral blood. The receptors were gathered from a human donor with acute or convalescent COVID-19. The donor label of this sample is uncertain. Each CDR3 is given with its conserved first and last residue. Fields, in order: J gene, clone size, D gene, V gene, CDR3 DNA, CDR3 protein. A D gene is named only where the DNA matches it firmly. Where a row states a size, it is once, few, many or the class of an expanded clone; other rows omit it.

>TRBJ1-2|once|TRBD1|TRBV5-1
TGCGCCAGCAGCTTGGAAGCAGGGGGTGACTATGGCTACACCTTC
CASSLEAGGDYGYTF
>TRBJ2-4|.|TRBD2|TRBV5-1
TGCGCCAGCAGCTGGGGACTAGCGGGAACGAACATTCAGTACTTC
CASSWGLAGTNIQYF
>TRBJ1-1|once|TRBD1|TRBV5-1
TGCGCCAGCAGCTTGGGGGTCAACAGGGGTTATGAAGCTTTCTTT
CASSLGVNRGYEAFF
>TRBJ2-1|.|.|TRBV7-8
TGTGCCAGCAGCGATACACACCGGGATGAGCAGTTCTTC
CASSDTHRDEQFF
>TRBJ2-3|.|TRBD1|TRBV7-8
TGTGCCAGCAGCTTAGCCGGGACAGCAGATACGCAGTATTTT
CASSLAGTADTQYF
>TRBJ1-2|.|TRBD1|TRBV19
TGTGCCAGTAGTAGTTTCGCCGGGACAGGGGCTAACTATGGCTACACCTTC
CASSSFAGTGANYGYTF
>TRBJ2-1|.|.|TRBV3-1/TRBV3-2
TGTGCCAGCAGCCAAAGGGCACCGATAGCGGAGCAGTTCTTC
CASSQRAPIAEQFF
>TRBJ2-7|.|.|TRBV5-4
TGTGCCAGCAGCTTGCATCAGGGTTACGAGCAGTACTTC
CASSLHQGYEQYF
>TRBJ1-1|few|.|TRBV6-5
TGTGCCAGCACACCCCCTCGGGAGCCTGGGAGGGCTTTCTTT
CASTPPREPGRAFF
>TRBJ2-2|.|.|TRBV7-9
TGTGCCAGCAGCTTAAGAGGTGGTCCCGGGGAGCTGTTTTTT
CASSLRGGPGELFF
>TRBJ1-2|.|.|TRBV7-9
TGTGCCAGCAGCGTTAGAGGCCGGGATGGCTACACCTTC
CASSVRGRDGYTF
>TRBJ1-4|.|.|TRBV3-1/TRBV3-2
TGTGCCAGCAGCTCTATTCGAGGTAACGAAAAACTGTTTTTT
CASSSIRGNEKLFF
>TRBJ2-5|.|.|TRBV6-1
TGTGCCAGCAGCCTACAAGAGACCCAGTACTTC
CASSLQETQYF
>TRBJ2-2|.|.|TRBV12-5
TGTGCTAGTGGCAGCGGACTACTGATGAACACCGGGGAGCTGTTTTTT
CASGSGLLMNTGELFF
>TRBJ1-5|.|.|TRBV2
TGTGCCAGCAGCACCGGGACCGCGGGACAGCCCCAGCATTTT
CASSTGTAGQPQHF
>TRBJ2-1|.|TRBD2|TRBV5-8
TGTGCCAGCAGCACCAGACTAGCGGGGGGCAATGAGCAGTTCTTC
CASSTRLAGGNEQFF
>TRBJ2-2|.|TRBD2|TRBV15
TGTGCCACCAGCGACCGGACTAGCAGGAACACCGGGGAGCTGTTTTTT
CATSDRTSRNTGELFF
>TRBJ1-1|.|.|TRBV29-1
TGCAGCGTTGAATCCTGGGGCACGGGGAACACTGAAGCTTTCTTT
CSVESWGTGNTEAFF
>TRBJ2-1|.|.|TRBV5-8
TGTGCCAGCAGCTTGTGGGTAGGGGACAATGAGCAGTTCTTC
CASSLWVGDNEQFF
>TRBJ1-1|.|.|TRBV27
TGTGCCAGCAGACCCGAAACCCGAGGAAACACTGAAGCTTTCTTT
CASRPETRGNTEAFF
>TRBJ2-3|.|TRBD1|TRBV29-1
TGCAGCGTTGCCCGGACAGGGGCATCCACCACAGATACGCAGTATTTT
CSVARTGASTTDTQYF
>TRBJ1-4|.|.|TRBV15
TGTGCCACCAGCAGAACTAGACAGGCCCAAGGGGAAAAACTGTTTTTT
CATSRTRQAQGEKLFF
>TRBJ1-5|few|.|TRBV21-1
TGTGCCAGTTTAATACAGGCCCGCAATCAGCCCCAGCATTTT
CASLIQARNQPQHF
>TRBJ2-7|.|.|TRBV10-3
TGTGCCACCAAAGGTGGGGCGGAAGCAACCAGCGAGCAGTACTTC
CATKGGAEATSEQYF
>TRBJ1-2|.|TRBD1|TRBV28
TGTGCCAGCAGTTTTTTAGGGGACAGGGGCCCCTATGGCTACACCTTC
CASSFLGDRGPYGYTF
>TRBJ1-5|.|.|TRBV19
TGTGCCAGTAGTATTCGGGACAATCAGCCCCAGCATTTT
CASSIRDNQPQHF
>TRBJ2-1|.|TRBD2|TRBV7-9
TGTGCCAGCAGCTTCCATAGACTAGCCCCACTGAAGGATGAGCAGTTCTTC
CASSFHRLAPLKDEQFF
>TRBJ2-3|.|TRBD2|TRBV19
TGTGCCAGTAGTGGCGGGAGGGCCGGGGATACGCAGTATTTT
CASSGGRAGDTQYF
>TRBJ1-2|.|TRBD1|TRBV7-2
TGTGCCAGCAGCCCGGGACAGGGGCTCTCCTACGGCTACACCTTC
CASSPGQGLSYGYTF
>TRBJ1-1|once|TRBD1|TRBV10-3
TGTGCCATCAGTGAGGGGACAGGGCGGGGAACTGAAGCTTTCTTT
CAISEGTGRGTEAFF
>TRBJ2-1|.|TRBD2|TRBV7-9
TGTGCCAGCAGTGAAAGGGGCGCGGGAGTCTACAATGAGCAGTTCTTC
CASSERGAGVYNEQFF
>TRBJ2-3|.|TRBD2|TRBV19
TGTGCCTCAGGACTAGCGGGAGCTTCGTATTTT
CASGLAGASYF
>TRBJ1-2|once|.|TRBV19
TGTGCCAGTAGCTTCGGTAGCAGGGTCTATGGCTACACCTTC
CASSFGSRVYGYTF
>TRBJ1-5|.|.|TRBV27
TGTGCCAGCAGTTTATTCAGAGGAGATCAGCCCCAGCATTTT
CASSLFRGDQPQHF
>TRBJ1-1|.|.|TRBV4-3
TGCGCCAGCAGCCAAGGGGGACTAAGAACTGAAGCTTTCTTT
CASSQGGLRTEAFF
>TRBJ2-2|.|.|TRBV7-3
TGTGCCAGCAGCTTAGGAGCCGGGGAGCTGTTTTTT
CASSLGAGELFF
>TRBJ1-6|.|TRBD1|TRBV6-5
TGTGCCAGCACCCGGACAGGGGGCGGTAATTCACCCCTCCACTTT
CASTRTGGGNSPLHF
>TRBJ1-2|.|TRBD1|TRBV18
TGTGCCAGCTCACCTGACAGGGAGTATGGCTACACCTTC
CASSPDREYGYTF
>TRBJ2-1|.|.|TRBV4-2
TGTGCCAGCAGCCAAGTATCGAGAAATCATGAGCAGTTCTTC
CASSQVSRNHEQFF
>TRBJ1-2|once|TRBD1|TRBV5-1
TGCGCCAGCAGCTTGGGGGACAGGGTGGGTGGCTACACCTTC
CASSLGDRVGGYTF
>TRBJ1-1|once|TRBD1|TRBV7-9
TGTGCCAGCAGGACAGGGACGAACACTGAAGCTTTCTTT
CASRTGTNTEAFF
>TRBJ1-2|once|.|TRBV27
TGTGCCAGCAGGAATTCGGACAGAAGTTATGGCTACACCTTC
CASRNSDRSYGYTF
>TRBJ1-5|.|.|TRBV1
TGCACCAGCAGCCAGACCTTGAGGGAGAACCATAGCAATCAGCCCCAGCATTTT
CTSSQTLRENHSNQPQHF